Listed below are T cell receptor beta chains from one sample, sequenced in a study of CD8 T cells in Susac syndrome. TCRdb reanalysed the immunoSEQ multiplex PCR reads using MiXCR and keeps one entry per CDR3 protein. Of roughly 130,000 distinct CDR3 sequences in the sample, over 90% are singletons; the top ten hold approximately 0.12%. The material sequenced was CD4+ T cells from PBMCs. Receptor source: a human donor in good health. CDR3s include the opening cysteine and the closing phenylalanine or tryptophan. Each record gives: D gene, V gene, J gene, clone size, CDR3 protein. A D gene is named only where the DNA matches it firmly. Rows give clone size only sometimes, using once, few, many, or a class for an expanded clone.

TRBD2	TRBV9	TRBJ2-7	.	CASSRLAGGNEQYF
.	TRBV28	TRBJ2-7	.	CASRTGTPVPF
.	TRBV12-3/TRBV12-4	TRBJ2-3	.	CASSLGRTQYF
TRBD1	TRBV28	TRBJ2-5	.	CASSTTGQGWETQYF
TRBD1	TRBV7-9	TRBJ1-2	once	CASSFKGALGYTF
TRBD1	TRBV18	TRBJ1-5	.	CASSIGQGPYQPQHF
TRBD2	TRBV7-6	TRBJ2-3	.	CASAQREADTQYF
.	TRBV11-2	TRBJ2-1	.	CASSSTAGDSYNEQFF
.	TRBV6-5	TRBJ1-1	.	CASSYRPGLNTEAFF
TRBD1	TRBV10-3	TRBJ2-7	.	CAISEVRDSHPRGDEQYF
.	TRBV30	TRBJ1-1	.	CAWSVRGAGTETFF
.	TRBV5-1	TRBJ1-5	.	CASSLDVNQPQHF
.	TRBV27	TRBJ2-2	once	CASTRDTNTGELFF
.	TRBV28	TRBJ2-6	.	CASSLIGNSGANVLTF
.	TRBV2	TRBJ1-4	once	CASTTWTSNEKLFF
TRBD1	TRBV18	TRBJ2-5	.	CASSPQTGQETQYF
TRBD1	TRBV4-1	TRBJ2-7	.	CASSRGTGSKPYEQYF
.	TRBV23-1	TRBJ1-5	.	CASSLKGLSNQPQHF
.	TRBV7-2	TRBJ2-2	once	CASSLIPRTGTGELFF
.	TRBV30	TRBJ2-7	.	CAWSRGRGPYEQYF
.	TRBV7-2	TRBJ1-1	.	CASSLALGGDTEAFF
.	TRBV2	TRBJ2-4	.	CASSEADGAKNIQYF
TRBD2	TRBV29-1	TRBJ2-1	.	CSVALAGLREQFF
TRBD2	TRBV20-1	TRBJ2-7	.	CSARVRLAGRAAYEQYF
.	TRBV19	TRBJ1-2	.	CATTDRDEDGYTF
.	TRBV25-1	TRBJ1-5	.	CASSESGLRTPQHF
TRBD1	TRBV19	TRBJ2-2	.	CASSRDLGQGVGELFF
TRBD2	TRBV5-1	TRBJ2-1	.	CASSYLAGDEQFF
.	TRBV15	TRBJ1-5	.	CATSRADNQPQHF
TRBD2	TRBV4-1	TRBJ2-7	.	CASSQIRPRTSVTYEQYF
.	TRBV5-6	TRBJ2-7	.	CASSPQGHDYEQYF
TRBD1	TRBV28	TRBJ1-1	.	CASSFPRDRRYSSTEAFF
TRBD2	TRBV28	TRBJ2-7	few	CASSPAGLAGTKSYEQYF
.	TRBV5-1	TRBJ2-6	once	CASSPPGAGANVLTF
.	TRBV7-2	TRBJ1-1	.	CASSLEAAMNTEAFF
.	TRBV15	TRBJ2-5	.	CATSRDKGYQETQYF
.	TRBV12-3/TRBV12-4	TRBJ2-4	.	CASRSDREGFSDDKNIQYF
.	TRBV7-2	TRBJ2-3	.	CATPSGSTDTQYF
TRBD1	TRBV10-3	TRBJ1-2	.	CAIRLRGSGYTF
.	TRBV5-1	TRBJ2-7	.	CASSLTPGIETYEQYF
TRBD1	TRBV29-1	TRBJ2-7	.	CSVEARGRTYEQYF
.	TRBV20-1	TRBJ1-1	.	CSARQSVNEAFF
TRBD1	TRBV29-1	TRBJ1-5	.	CSVGTGDSNQPQHF
TRBD2	TRBV7-9	TRBJ2-5	.	CASSLLAGTQETQYF
.	TRBV5-1	TRBJ2-5	.	CASSWGPQYQETQYF
.	TRBV25-1	TRBJ2-6	.	CASTRSGANVLTF
TRBD2	TRBV27	TRBJ2-3	once	CASRHGNGRDTQYF
.	TRBV29-1	TRBJ1-1	.	CSVARDRNTEAFF
TRBD2	TRBV3-1	TRBJ2-7	.	CASSQDPGSGRGREQYF
.	TRBV5-1	TRBJ2-5	.	CASSLGSGQETQYF
TRBD2	TRBV29-1	TRBJ2-1	.	CSVMGEGGLAGGLTYNEQFF
TRBD2	TRBV18	TRBJ2-7	.	CASSPSLAESSYEQYF
.	TRBV5-6	TRBJ1-5	.	CASSLRFSNQPQHF
.	TRBV5-1	TRBJ2-4	.	CASSLSPENIQYF
.	TRBV7-9	TRBJ2-4	.	CASSLGEGPVAKNIQYF
.	TRBV9	TRBJ2-5	once	CASTLGTPGQETQYF
.	TRBV6-6	TRBJ2-7	.	CASSSWGRGGYEQYF
.	TRBV28	TRBJ2-7	.	CASSLPDTYEQYF
TRBD2	TRBV7-2	TRBJ2-1	once	CASRRSSGSTYNEQFF